Here is one T cell receptor beta chain with its context. This receptor's antigen is unknown. Base qualities are missing; no much larger clone stands one base away. The record originates from a study of OX40 agonist ivuxolimab in advanced cancers. Notes on the research overall: The costimulatory receptor OX40 (CD134) was targeted by ivuxolimab, a fully human IgG2 agonistic monoclonal antibody. Intravenous ivuxolimab was administered to patients every 2 weeks at six dose levels: 0.01, 0.1, 0.3, 1.5, 3 and 10 mg/kg. Of the approximately 53 patients in dose escalation, 19 had hepatocellular carcinoma, some 15 had melanoma, 9 had renal cell carcinoma and 9 had head and neck cancer. In the dose-escalation cohort, 82.7% of patients were male, and the mean age was approximately 64 years, with a range of about 20 to 79. Patients were allowed to have had prior anti-PD-1, anti-PD-L1 or anti-CTLA-4 therapy, and 40% to 45% of the dose-escalation patients had been treated with checkpoint inhibitors. Partial responses occurred in three dose-escalation patients, of whom one had hepatocellular carcinoma and two had cutaneous melanoma. The point of sequencing TCRbeta in the periphery was to test whether ivuxolimab changed TCR sequence diversity and drove clonal T-cell expansion. The monotherapy dose-escalation portion (N = 52 patients) of the phase I ivuxolimab trial is reported in the paper.

The V end gives up 7 bases and the J end 10 bases, leaving 12 bases in the junction not matched to a gene. CDR1 and CDR2 (LNHDA, SQIVND) derive from the germline V gene (reference sequence). Taken from cysteine to phenylalanine, the CDR3 has 14 residues. Only CDR3 DNA is held: 42 bases, read in frame from base 1. Genomic DNA was isolated from the sorted cells so that the TCRbeta CDR3 region could be sequenced. TCRbeta CDR3 regions were sequenced using the immunoSEQ Assay. As stored in TCRdb, this immuneACCESS dataset retains in-frame rearrangements with V and J assigned. A fraction of the clones does not appear; measured against another copy, unresolved V genes explain less than half of the discrepancy, and the remainder lacks a known reason. This sample has fewer than 90,000 clones in its table, and more than 85% of those were observed once. Under 8% of the sample is held by the ten biggest clonotypes.

General study outcomes and caveats: After ivuxolimab, more expanded clones were found on average in CD8+ T cells than in CD4+ T cells. Low levels of normalized T-cell clonal expansion were also seen in some nonresponding patients. At doses from 0.1 to 3.0 mg/kg, clonal expansion was seen in both CD4+ and CD8+ blood T cells between baseline and week 6. The antigen specificity of the clonally expanded peripheral T cells was not determined. In partial responders in the 0.1-3.0 mg/kg groups, normalized peripheral clonal expansion was found to be among the lowest, especially among CD8+ T cells.

The trial excluded patients who had a history of autoimmune disease or were on systemic immunosuppression. Peripheral blood for TCR sequencing was drawn from every dose cohort at baseline, at cycle 4 day 1 and at cycle 7 day 1. Samples were obtained from an open-label, multicenter, first-in-human phase I dose-escalation trial of ivuxolimab. Adults with locally advanced or metastatic head and neck squamous cell, hepatocellular, melanoma or renal cell carcinoma were enrolled in the trial. Before TCR sequencing, CD4+ T cells and CD8+ T cells were sorted from peripheral blood as separate populations. This clonotype was obtained from an adult with an advanced solid tumor such as melanoma, head and neck, liver or kidney cancer. The sample was CD4+ or CD8+ T cells sorted from blood, taken in a trial of the OX40 agonist ivuxolimab. The V gene is TRBV19 and the J gene is TRBJ1-3; 8 central nucleotides agree with TRBD1. The DNA sequence reads TGTGCCAGTACCGGCGGACAGGGAGTGTGGACCATATATTTT. Translated, it reads CASTGGQGVWTIYF.